The present entry profiles one TCR beta chain with its context. Its antigen is not known. V lost 5 bases and J lost 2, with 12 bases in between. The CDR3 is 14 amino acids. CDR1 and CDR2 from the germline V gene are SGHAT and FQNNGV. The sample comes from a study of cytomegalovirus exposure and HLA in healthy donors. The validation cohort, a group of over a hundred subjects, included the donors and was separate from the approximately 670-subject first cohort. Study-level points and caveats: Investigators reported about 160 TCR beta chains as tied to cytomegalovirus. In vitro data verified a few CMV-associated chains as specific for CMV antigens.

Some clones are missing from TCRdb's copy, which holds only in-frame ones; the method was immunoSEQ multiplex PCR. There are about 180,000 clones in the sample; 85% occur only once, and approximately 15% lies in the top ten. The source material was PBMCs. The receptor was isolated from a man younger than 30 in good health and CMV-seropositive. V usage is TRBV11-2 and J usage is TRBJ1-2; D is unclear. CDR3 DNA sequence: TGTGCCAGCAGCACGCCGAGAGGGAACTATGGCTACACCTTC. It codes for CASSTPRGNYGYTF. Full variable domain (rest looked up from reference TRBV11-2 and TRBJ1-2): EAGVAQSPRYKIIEKRQSVAFWCNPISGHATLYWYQQILGQGPKLLIQFQNNGVVDDSQLPKDRFSAERLKGVDSTLKIQPAKLEDSAVYLCASSTPRGNYGYTFGSGTRLTVV.